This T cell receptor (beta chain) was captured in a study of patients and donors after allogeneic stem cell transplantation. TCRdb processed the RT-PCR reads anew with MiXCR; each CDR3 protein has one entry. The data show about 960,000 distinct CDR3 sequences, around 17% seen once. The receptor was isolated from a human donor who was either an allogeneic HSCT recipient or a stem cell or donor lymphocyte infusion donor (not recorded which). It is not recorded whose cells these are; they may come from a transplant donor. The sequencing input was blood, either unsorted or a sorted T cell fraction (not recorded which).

CDR3: CASSEGGNSGNTIYF. The CDR3 coding sequence is TGTGCCAGCAGTGAAGGAGGCAACTCTGGAAACACCATATATTTT. The chain recombines TRBV6-1 with TRBJ1-3; D gene ambiguous. Looked up from germline, CDR1 is MNHNS and CDR2 is SASEGT. The CDR3 contains 15 residues. Between the trimmed V and J ends, which lost 1 base and 0 bases, there was a span of 7 bases.